Presented here are 9 T cell receptor beta chains from one specimen sequenced in a study of cytotoxic CD8 clonotypes in ibrutinib-treated CLL. TCRdb keeps only in-frame clones here, not all; method: immunoSEQ multiplex PCR. Of under 200,000 clones listed, 84% are singletons. This specimen was PBMCs, taken after 24 months of ibrutinib treatment. These receptors were obtained from a human donor with chronic lymphocytic leukemia.

This clone has a handful of counts. CDR3 protein: CASSHSAGNTIYF. The CDR3 coding sequence is TGTGCCAGCAGCCATTCAGCTGGAAACACCATATATTTT. The J gene is TRBJ1-3, the V gene TRBV9; D is ambiguous. The CDR3 is 13 amino acids. The germline gives CDR1 SGDLS, CDR2 YYNGEE. V was trimmed by 4 bases and J by 2 bases, leaving 7 bases between them.

The chain is built from TRBV18 and TRBJ2-1; the D gene could be TRBD1 or TRBD2 (5 bases each). The CDR3 runs 16 residues. V was trimmed by 6 bases and J by 0 bases, leaving 15 bases between them. Germline values: CDR1 KGHSH, CDR2 LQKENI. The CDR3 here is CASSGVVSRSYNEQFF. The CDR3 bases are TGTGCCAGCTCGGGGGTCGTCTCCCGCTCCTACAATGAGCAGTTCTTC.

In DNA form, the CDR3 reads TGTGCCAGCAGCCGGACTAGCGGCACAGATACGCAGTATTTT. Its protein is CASSRTSGTDTQYF. The V and J genes are TRBV7-8 and TRBJ2-3; 9 bases fit TRBD2. The germline gives CDR1 SGHVS, CDR2 FQNEAQ. This CDR3 comprises 14 residues. V lost 5 bases to trimming and J lost 1 base; unmatched junction nucleotides: 1. The entire variable domain, with the rest obtained from reference TRBV7-8 and TRBJ2-3, is as follows: GAGVSQSPRYKVAKRGQDVALRCDPISGHVSLFWYQQALGQGPEFLTYFQNEAQLDKSGLPSDRFFAERPEGSVSTLKIQRTQQEDSAVYLCASSRTSGTDTQYFGPGTRLTVL.

The genes are TRBV11-2 and TRBJ2-7; tentative D call: TRBD2 (6 bases). V was clipped by 6 bases and J by 5 bases, with 8 bases between them. The CDR3 has 11 amino acids. CDR1 is SGHAT and CDR2 is FQNNGV in the germline V gene. The CDR3 here is CASRRGHEQYF. CDR3 nucleotide sequence: TGTGCCAGCAGGCGGGGACACGAGCAGTACTTC.

V usage is TRBV6-6 and J usage is TRBJ1-4; D is uncertain. Germline-derived CDR1 and CDR2 are MNHNY and SVGAGI (reference sequence). The CDR3 is made up of 14 amino acids. The germline V and J ends were trimmed by 0 bases and 8 bases, with 10 bases remaining between them. The chain's CDR3 is CASSYSFSGEKLFF. CDR3 sequence (DNA): TGTGCCAGCAGTTACTCTTTCTCAGGAGAAAAACTGTTTTTT.

V gene TRBV9 combines with J gene TRBJ1-2; unclear D gene. The germline V gene has CDR1 SGDLS and CDR2 YYNGEE. With 4 bases removed from V and 11 bases from J, the gap between germline ends came to 15 bases. The CDR3 is 12 amino acids. The CDR3 region is CASSLNGESYTF. As DNA, the CDR3 is TGTGCCAGCAGCCTAAACGGGGAGTCATACACCTTC. The variable domain in full, with the rest retrieved from reference TRBV9 and TRBJ1-2, is DSGVTQTPKHLITATGQRVTLRCSPRSGDLSVYWYQQSLDQGLQFLIQYYNGEERAKGNILERFSAQQFPDLHSELNLSSLELGDSALYFCASSLNGESYTFGSGTRLTVV.

The chain joins TRBV19 to TRBJ2-1, with a tentative D call TRBD1 (5 bases). This CDR3 is 15 amino acids long. The germline V gene has CDR1 LNHDA and CDR2 SQIVND (reference sequence). Deletions cut 3 bases from V and 1 base from J, with 10 bases between. CDR3 region: CASSIPGKSYNEQFF. The DNA of the CDR3 is TGTGCCAGTAGTATCCCAGGGAAATCCTACAATGAGCAGTTCTTC.

The rearrangement uses TRBV5-1 and TRBJ2-2; D remains ambiguous. The CDR3 length is 16 residues. Germline CDR1 reads SGHRS; CDR2 reads YFSETQ. The V gene lost 0 bases and the J gene lost 0 bases, with 9 bases spanning the gap. Here the CDR3 DNA reads TGCGCCAGCAGCTTGGGGGTCTTGCCGAACACCGGGGAGCTGTTTTTT. Its protein is CASSLGVLPNTGELFF.

This clone showed up just once. The V and J genes are TRBV29-1 and TRBJ1-3; D is perhaps TRBD1 (5 bases). The CDR3 consists of 12 residues. Deletions cut 5 bases from V and 2 bases from J, with 7 bases between. CDR1 and CDR2 from the germline V gene are SQVTM and ANQGSEA. The CDR3, as DNA: TGCAGCGTTTCCAGGGCTGGAAACACCATATATTTT. This sequence encodes CSVSRAGNTIYF.